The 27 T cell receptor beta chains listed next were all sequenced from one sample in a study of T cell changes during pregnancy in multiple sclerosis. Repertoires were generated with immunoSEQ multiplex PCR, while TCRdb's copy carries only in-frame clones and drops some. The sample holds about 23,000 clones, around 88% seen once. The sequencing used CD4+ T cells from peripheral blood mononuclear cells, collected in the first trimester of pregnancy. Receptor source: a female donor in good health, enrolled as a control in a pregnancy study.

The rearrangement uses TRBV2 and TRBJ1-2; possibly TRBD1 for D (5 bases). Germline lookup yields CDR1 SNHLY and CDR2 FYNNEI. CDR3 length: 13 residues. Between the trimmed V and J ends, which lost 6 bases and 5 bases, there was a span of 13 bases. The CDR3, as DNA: TGTGCCAGCAGCCGACTCCAGGGATATGGCTACACCTTC. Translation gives CASSRLQGYGYTF.

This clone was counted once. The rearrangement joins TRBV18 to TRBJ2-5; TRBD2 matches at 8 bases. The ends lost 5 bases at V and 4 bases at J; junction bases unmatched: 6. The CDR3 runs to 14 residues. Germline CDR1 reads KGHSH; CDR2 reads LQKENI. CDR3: CASSGPGGPETQYF. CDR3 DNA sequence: TGTGCCAGCTCAGGACCGGGGGGGCCAGAGACCCAGTACTTC.

In nucleotides, the CDR3 is TGTGCCAGTAGCTCTGGGACTGTTTATAATTCACCCCTCCACTTT. It specifies CASSSGTVYNSPLHF. The genes are TRBV19 and TRBJ1-6, with a possible D match to TRBD1 (5 bases). From germline, CDR1 is LNHDA and CDR2 SQIVND (reference sequence). Deletions cut 6 bases from V and 4 bases from J, with 13 bases between. CDR3 length: 15 amino acids.

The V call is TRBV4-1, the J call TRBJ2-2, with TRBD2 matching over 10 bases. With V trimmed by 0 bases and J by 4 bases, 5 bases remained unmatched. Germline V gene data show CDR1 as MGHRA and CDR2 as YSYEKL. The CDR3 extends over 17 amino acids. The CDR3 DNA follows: TGCGCCAGCAGCCAAGATCCCCTAGCGGGAGTCACCGGGGAGCTGTTTTTT. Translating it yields CASSQDPLAGVTGELFF.

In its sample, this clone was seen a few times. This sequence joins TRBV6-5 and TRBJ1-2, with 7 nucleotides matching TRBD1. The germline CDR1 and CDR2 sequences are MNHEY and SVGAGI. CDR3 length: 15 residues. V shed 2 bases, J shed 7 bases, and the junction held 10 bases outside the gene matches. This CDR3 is CASSYGTAPQGGYTF. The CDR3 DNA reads TGTGCCAGCAGTTACGGGACAGCACCACAAGGTGGCTACACCTTC.

The CDR3 region is CASSLEGYREQFF. Here the CDR3 DNA reads TGCGCCAGCAGCTTGGAAGGATACAGGGAGCAGTTCTTC. The J gene is TRBJ2-1, the V gene TRBV5-1, with D tentatively TRBD1 (5 bases). Germline-derived CDR1 and CDR2 are SGHRS and YFSETQ. The length of the CDR3 is 13 residues. Deletions cut 0 bases from V and 10 bases from J, with 11 bases between.

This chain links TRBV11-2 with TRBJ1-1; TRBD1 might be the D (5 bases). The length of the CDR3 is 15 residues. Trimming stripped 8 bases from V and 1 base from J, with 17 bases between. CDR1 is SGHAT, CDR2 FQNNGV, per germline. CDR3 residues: CASDRGEIANTEAFF. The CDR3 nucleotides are TGTGCCAGCGATCGGGGGGAAATAGCGAACACTGAAGCTTTCTTT.

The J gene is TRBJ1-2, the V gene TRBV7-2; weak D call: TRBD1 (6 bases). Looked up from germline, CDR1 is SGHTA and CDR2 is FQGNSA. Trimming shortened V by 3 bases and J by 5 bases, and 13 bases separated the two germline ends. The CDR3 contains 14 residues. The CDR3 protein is CASSFGGVRYGYTF. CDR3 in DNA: TGTGCCAGCAGCTTTGGGGGCGTCCGTTATGGCTACACCTTC.

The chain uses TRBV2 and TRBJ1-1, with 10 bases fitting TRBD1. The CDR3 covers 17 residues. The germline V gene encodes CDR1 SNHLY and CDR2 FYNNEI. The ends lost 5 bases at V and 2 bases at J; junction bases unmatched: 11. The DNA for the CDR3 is TGTGCCAGCAGTTCCTACTTGGACAGGGGGTCCAACACTGAAGCTTTCTTT. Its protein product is CASSSYLDRGSNTEAFF.

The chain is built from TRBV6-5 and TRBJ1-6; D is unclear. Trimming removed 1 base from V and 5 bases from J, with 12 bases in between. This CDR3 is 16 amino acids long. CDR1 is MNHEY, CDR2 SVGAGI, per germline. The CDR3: CASSYWRRPNNSPLHF. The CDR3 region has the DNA TGTGCCAGCAGTTACTGGCGGCGGCCGAATAATTCACCCCTCCACTTT.

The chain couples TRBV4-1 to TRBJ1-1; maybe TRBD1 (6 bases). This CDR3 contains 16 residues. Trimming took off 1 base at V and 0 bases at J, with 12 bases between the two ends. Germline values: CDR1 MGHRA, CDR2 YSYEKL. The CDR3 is CASSQATGIMNTEAFF. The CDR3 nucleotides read TGCGCCAGCAGCCAAGCGACAGGAATTATGAACACTGAAGCTTTCTTT.

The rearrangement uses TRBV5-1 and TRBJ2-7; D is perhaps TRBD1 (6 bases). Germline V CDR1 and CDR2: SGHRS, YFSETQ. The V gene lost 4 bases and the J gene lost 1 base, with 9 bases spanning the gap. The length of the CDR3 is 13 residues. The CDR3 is CASSDGTSYEQYF. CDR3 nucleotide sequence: TGCGCCAGCAGCGATGGGACATCCTACGAGCAGTACTTC.

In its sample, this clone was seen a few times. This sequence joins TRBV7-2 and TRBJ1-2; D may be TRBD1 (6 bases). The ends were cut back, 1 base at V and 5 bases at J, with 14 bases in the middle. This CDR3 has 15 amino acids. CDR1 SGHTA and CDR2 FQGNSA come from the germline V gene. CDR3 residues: CASSLDRQAGYGYTF. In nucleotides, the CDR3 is TGTGCCAGCAGCTTAGACAGACAGGCCGGATATGGCTACACCTTC.

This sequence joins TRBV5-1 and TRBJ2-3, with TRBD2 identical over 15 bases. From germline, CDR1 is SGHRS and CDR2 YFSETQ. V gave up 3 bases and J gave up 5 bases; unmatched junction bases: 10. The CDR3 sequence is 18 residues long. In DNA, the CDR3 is TGCGCCAGCAGCTATCCCCCGGGACTAGCGGGGGGCGGAGATACGCAGTATTTT. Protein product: CASSYPPGLAGGGDTQYF.

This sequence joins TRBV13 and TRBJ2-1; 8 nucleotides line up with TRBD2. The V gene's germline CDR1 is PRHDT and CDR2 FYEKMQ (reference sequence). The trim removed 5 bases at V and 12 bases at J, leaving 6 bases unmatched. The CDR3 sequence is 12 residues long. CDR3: CASSPTREGQFF. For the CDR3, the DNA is TGTGCCAGCAGCCCAACTCGGGAGGGGCAGTTCTTC.

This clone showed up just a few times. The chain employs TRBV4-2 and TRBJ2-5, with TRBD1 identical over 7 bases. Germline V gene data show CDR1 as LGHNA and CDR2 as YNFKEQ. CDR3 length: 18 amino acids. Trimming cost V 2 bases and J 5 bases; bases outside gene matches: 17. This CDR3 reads CASSQPINRGGERETQYF. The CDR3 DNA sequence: TGTGCCAGCAGCCAACCCATCAACAGGGGCGGTGAGCGGGAGACCCAGTACTTC.

The CDR3 nucleotides are TGCGCCAGCAGCTTAAGAGGGAGGAGCGGGGAGCTGTTTTTT. It yields the protein CASSLRGRSGELFF. The V call is TRBV5-1, the J call TRBJ2-2; TRBD2 is a possible D gene (6 bases). The germline V gene has CDR1 SGHRS and CDR2 YFSETQ. This CDR3 contains 14 residues. Trimming took off 2 bases at V and 7 bases at J, with 12 bases between the two ends.

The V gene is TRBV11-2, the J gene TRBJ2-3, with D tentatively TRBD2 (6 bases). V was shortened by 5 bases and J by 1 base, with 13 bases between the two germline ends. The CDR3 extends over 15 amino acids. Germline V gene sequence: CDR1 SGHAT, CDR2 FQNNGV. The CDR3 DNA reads TGTGCCAGCAGCCTCCGCGGGGCGGGCACAGATACGCAGTATTTT. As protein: CASSLRGAGTDTQYF.

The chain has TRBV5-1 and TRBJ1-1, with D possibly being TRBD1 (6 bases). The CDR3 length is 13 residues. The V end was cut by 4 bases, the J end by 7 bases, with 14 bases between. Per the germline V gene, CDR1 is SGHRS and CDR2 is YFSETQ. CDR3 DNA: TGCGCCAGCAGCCCGGACCGGACAGATGAAGCTTTCTTT. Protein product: CASSPDRTDEAFF.

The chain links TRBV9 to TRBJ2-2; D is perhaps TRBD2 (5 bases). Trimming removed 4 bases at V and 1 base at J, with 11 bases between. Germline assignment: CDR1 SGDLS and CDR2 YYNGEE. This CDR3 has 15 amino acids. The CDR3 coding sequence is TGTGCCAGCAGCCCCGTTCGGGGGAACACCGGGGAGCTGTTTTTT. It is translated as CASSPVRGNTGELFF.

The CDR3 sequence: CASSVSLTSGPYNEQFF. DNA of the CDR3: TGTGCCAGTAGTGTCTCCCTTACTAGTGGCCCCTACAATGAGCAGTTCTTC. The chain recombines TRBV19 with TRBJ2-1; a possible D gene is TRBD2 (5 bases). CDR1 is LNHDA and CDR2 is SQIVND in the germline V gene (reference sequence). The CDR3 sequence is 17 residues long. V lost 5 bases and J 2 bases, leaving 19 bases between the germline ends.

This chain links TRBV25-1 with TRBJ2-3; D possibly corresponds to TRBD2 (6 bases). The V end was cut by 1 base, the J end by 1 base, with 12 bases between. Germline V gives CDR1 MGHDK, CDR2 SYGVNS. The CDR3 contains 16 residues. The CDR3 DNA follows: TGTGCCAGCAGTGAATTCGGCGGGGTAGGCACAGATACGCAGTATTTT. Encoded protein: CASSEFGGVGTDTQYF.

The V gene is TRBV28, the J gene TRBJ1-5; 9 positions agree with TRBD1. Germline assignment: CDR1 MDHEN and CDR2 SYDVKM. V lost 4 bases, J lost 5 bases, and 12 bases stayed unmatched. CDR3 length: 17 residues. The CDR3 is CASSSPGQGSSYQPQHF. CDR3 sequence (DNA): TGTGCCAGCAGTTCACCGGGACAGGGATCGTCCTATCAGCCCCAGCATTTT.

The CDR3 loop reads CASSILSGGGQPQHF. The CDR3, as DNA: TGTGCCAGTAGTATCCTTTCAGGGGGAGGTCAGCCCCAGCATTTT. The V call is TRBV19, the J call TRBJ1-5, with 7 bases identical to TRBD1. In germline, CDR1 is LNHDA, CDR2 SQIVND (reference sequence). V trimming: 3 bases; J trimming: 6 bases; junction bases outside the gene matches: 8. This CDR3 is built from 15 residues. The full variable domain, its missing parts supplied by reference TRBV19 and TRBJ1-5, is DGGITQSPKYLFRKEGQNVTLSCEQNLNHDAMYWYRQDPGQGLRLIYYSQIVNDFQKGDIAEGYSVSREKKESFPLTVTSAQKNPTAFYLCASSILSGGGQPQHFGDGTRLSIL.

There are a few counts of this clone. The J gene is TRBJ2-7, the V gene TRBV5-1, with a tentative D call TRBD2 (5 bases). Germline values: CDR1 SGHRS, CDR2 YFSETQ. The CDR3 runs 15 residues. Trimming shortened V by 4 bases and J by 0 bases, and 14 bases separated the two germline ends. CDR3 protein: CASSELDSSSYEQYF. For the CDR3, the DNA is TGCGCCAGCAGCGAACTGGACTCGAGCTCCTACGAGCAGTACTTC.

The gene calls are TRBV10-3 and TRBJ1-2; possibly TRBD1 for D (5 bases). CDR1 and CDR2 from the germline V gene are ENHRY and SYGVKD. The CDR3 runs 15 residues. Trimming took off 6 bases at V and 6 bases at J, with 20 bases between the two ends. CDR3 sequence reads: CAIRSSTQGADGYTF. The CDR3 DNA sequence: TGTGCCATCAGGTCATCGACCCAGGGCGCGGATGGCTACACCTTC.

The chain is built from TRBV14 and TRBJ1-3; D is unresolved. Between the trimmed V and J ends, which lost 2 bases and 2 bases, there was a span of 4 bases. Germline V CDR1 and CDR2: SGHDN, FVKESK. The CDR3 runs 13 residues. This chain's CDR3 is CASSQIAGNTIYF. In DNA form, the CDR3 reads TGTGCCAGCAGCCAAATCGCTGGAAACACCATATATTTT.